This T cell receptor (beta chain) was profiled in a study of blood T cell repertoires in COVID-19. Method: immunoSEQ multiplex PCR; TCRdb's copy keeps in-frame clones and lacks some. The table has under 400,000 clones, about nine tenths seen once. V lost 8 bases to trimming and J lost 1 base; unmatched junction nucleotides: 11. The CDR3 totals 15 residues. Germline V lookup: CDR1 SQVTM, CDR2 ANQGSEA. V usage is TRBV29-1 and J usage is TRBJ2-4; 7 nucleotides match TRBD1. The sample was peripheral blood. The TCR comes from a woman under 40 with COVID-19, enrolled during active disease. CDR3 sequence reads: CSFPDRFGAKNIQYF. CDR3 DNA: TGCAGCTTCCCGGACAGGTTTGGGGCCAAAAACATTCAGTACTTC.